This record looks at one T cell receptor beta chain sequence and its context. Using immunoSEQ multiplex PCR, the repertoire was profiled, and TCRdb retains in-frame clones only, with some absent. The data hold about 85,000 clones, with around 94% observed a single time. Germline-derived CDR1 and CDR2 are SGHRS and YFSETQ. V shed 0 bases and J 2 bases; nucleotides not matched to a gene: 7. The CDR3 contains 17 residues. The source of the sample is a study of technical replicates of blood from a handful of donors. The chain combines TRBV5-1 with TRBJ2-7; 11 bases fit TRBD2. The sequence was collected from a human donor in good health. What was sequenced was T cells isolated from PBMCs. This CDR3 reads CASSLETSGGPPYEQYF. The DNA of the CDR3 is TGCGCCAGCAGCTTGGAAACTAGCGGGGGCCCCCCCTACGAGCAGTACTTC.